A single T cell receptor (beta chain) is shown here with its context. This specimen comes from a study of CD8 T cells in Susac syndrome. From blood CD8+ and CD4+ T cells, TCR beta sequences were generated. Negative isolation was applied to CD8+ and CD4+ T cells, and FACS enrichment was applied to TEMRA cells. V gave up 3 bases and J gave up 1 base, with 15 bases separating them. The CDR3 contains 16 residues. The germline CDR1 and CDR2 sequences are LGHNA and YNFKEQ. The authors reverse transcribed roughly 0.5 to 1 ug RNA with random hexamers. The authors amplified TCR beta CDR3 across 54 Vbeta and 13 Jbeta using immunoSEQ multiplex PCR. TCRdb passed the immunoSEQ multiplex PCR reads through MiXCR, listing each CDR3 protein once. The table includes around 170,000 distinct CDR3 sequences, 85% to 95% detected once.

The sample consisted of CD8+ T cells from PBMCs. The sequence was obtained from a human donor with multiple sclerosis. This chain links TRBV4-2 with TRBJ1-1; a weak D match, TRBD1 (5 bases). The chain's CDR3 is CASSHDEGRWNTEAFF. In DNA, the CDR3 is TGTGCCAGCAGCCATGACGAGGGGCGCTGGAACACTGAAGCTTTCTTT.